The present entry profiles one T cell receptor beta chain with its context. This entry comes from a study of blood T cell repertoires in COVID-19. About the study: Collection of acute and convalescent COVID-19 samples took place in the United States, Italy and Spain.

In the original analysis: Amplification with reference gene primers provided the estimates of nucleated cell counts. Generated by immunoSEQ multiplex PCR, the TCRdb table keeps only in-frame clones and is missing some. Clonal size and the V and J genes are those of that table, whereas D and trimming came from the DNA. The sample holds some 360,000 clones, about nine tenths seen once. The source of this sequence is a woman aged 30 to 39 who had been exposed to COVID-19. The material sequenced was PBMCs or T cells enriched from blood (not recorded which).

The CDR3 spells CASSLVARSLAASTDTQYF. The CDR3 bases are TGTGCCAGCAGCTTAGTGGCCCGATCTCTAGCGGCCAGCACAGATACGCAGTATTTT. The chain carries TRBV7-9 and TRBJ2-3; 7 nucleotides align to TRBD2. Trimming at V came to 1 base and at J to 0 bases, leaving 13 bases not matched to a gene. Germline-derived CDR1 and CDR2 are SEHNR and FQNEAQ (reference sequence). The CDR3 loop spans 19 amino acids.